This passage covers 3 T cell receptor beta chains from one sample sequenced in a study of blood T cell repertoires in COVID-19. Only in-frame clones appear in the TCRdb table, and some are missing; sequencing was by immunoSEQ multiplex PCR. The data show approximately 60,000 clones, 82% seen once. Sequencing was carried out using peripheral blood. The receptors shown here come from a woman aged 60-75 years with acute or convalescent COVID-19.

V usage is TRBV10-2 and J usage is TRBJ1-5, with 7 bases matching TRBD1. This CDR3 spans 13 amino acids. Germline CDR1 WSHSY, CDR2 SAAADI. V was clipped by 6 bases and J by 5 bases; unmatched bases: 4. Here the CDR3 reads CASSRDSDQPQHF. The CDR3 DNA follows: TGCGCCAGCAGCCGGGACAGCGATCAGCCCCAGCATTTT.

The V gene is TRBV18, the J gene TRBJ1-5; D is perhaps TRBD1 (6 bases). The CDR3 is made up of 14 amino acids. From germline, CDR1 is KGHSH and CDR2 LQKENI. Trimming shortened V by 4 bases and J by 2 bases, and 9 bases separated the two germline ends. CDR3 DNA: TGTGCCAGCTCACGAGGGGGGGGCAATCAGCCCCAGCATTTT. Translated: CASSRGGGNQPQHF.

The table lists this clone with a few counts. The chain links TRBV21-1 to TRBJ1-2; TRBD1 is the table's D call and was not checked against the DNA. TRBV21-1 is given as a pseudogene. The CDR3 extends over 14 amino acids. The CDR3 region is CASSKERGRDGYTF. The CDR3 bases are TGTGCCAGCAGCAAAGAGAGGGGGCGGGATGGCTACACCTTC.